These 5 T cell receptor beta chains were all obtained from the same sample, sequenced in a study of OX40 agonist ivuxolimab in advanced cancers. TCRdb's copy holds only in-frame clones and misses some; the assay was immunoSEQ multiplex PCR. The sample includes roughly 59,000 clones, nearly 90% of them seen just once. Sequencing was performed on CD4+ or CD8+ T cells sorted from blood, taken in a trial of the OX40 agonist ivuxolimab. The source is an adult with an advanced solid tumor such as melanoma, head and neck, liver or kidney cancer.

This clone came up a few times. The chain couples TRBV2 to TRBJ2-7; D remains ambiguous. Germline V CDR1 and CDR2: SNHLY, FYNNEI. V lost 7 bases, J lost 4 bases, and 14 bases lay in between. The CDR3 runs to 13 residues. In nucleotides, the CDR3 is TGTGCCAGCACGCCCTGGGCGTCGTACGAGCAGTACTTC. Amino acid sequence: CASTPWASYEQYF.

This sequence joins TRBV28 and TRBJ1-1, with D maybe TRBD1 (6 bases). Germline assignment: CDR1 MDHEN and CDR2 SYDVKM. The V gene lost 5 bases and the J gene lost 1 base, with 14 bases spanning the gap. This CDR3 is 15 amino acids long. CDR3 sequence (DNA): TGTGCCAGCAGTATAAGGGGAGGGGGGAACACTGAAGCTTTCTTT. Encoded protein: CASSIRGGGNTEAFF.

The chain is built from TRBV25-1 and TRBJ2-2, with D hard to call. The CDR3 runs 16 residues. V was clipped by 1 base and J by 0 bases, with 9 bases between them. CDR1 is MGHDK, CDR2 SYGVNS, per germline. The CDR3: CASSESKTANTGELFF. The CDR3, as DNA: TGTGCCAGCAGTGAATCGAAGACGGCGAACACCGGGGAGCTGTTTTTT.

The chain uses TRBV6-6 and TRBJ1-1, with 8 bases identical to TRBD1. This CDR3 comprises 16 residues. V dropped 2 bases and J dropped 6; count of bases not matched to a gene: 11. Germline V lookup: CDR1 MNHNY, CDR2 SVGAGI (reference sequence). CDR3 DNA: TGTGCCAGCAGTTACCGGACAGGGTCGAACGTGGCTGAAGCTTTCTTT. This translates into CASSYRTGSNVAEAFF.

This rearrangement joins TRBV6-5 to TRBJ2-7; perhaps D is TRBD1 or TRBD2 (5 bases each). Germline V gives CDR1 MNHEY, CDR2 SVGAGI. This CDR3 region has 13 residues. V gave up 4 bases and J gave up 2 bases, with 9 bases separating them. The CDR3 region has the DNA TGTGCCAGCAGTTGGGACGGACCCTACGAGCAGTACTTC. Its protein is CASSWDGPYEQYF.